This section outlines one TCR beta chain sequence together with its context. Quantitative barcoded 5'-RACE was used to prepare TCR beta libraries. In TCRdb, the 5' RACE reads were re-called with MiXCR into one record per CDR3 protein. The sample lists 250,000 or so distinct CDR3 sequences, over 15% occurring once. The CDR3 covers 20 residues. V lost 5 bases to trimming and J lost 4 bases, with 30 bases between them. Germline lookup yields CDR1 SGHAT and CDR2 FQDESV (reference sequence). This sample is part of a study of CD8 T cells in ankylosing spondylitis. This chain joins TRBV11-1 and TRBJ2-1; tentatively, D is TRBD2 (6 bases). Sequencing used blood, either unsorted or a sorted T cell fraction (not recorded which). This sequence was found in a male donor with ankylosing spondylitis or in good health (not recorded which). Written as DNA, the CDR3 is TGTGCCAGCAGCCACACTGTAACGGGCGATCTAACGGGAGTGTACAATGAGCAGTTCTTC. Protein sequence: CASSHTVTGDLTGVYNEQFF.